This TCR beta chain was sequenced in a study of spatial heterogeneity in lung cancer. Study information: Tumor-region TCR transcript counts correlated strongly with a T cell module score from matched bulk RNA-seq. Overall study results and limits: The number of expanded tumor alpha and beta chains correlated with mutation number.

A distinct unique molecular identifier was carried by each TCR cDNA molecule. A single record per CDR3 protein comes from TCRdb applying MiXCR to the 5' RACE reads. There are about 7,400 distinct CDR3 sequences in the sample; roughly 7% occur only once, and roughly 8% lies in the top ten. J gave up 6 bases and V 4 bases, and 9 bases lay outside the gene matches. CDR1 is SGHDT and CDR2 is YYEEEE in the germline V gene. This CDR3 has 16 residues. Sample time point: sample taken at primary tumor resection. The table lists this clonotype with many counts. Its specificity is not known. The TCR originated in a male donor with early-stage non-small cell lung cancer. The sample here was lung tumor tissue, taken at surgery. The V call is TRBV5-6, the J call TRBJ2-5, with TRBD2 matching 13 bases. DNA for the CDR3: TGTGCCAGCAGCCCCCGGACTAGCGGGAGTAGTAAGACCCAGTACTTC. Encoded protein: CASSPRTSGSSKTQYF.